Reported below is one TCR beta chain. The record originates from a study of blood T cell repertoires in COVID-19. Germline CDR1 is LGHNA and CDR2 is YSLEER. The CDR3 consists of 17 residues. V was clipped by 0 bases and J by 2 bases, with 16 bases between them. Some clones are missing from TCRdb's copy, which holds only in-frame ones; the method was immunoSEQ multiplex PCR. Found here are approximately 75,000 clones, about 74% of them singletons; the top ten hold 2.6%. This clonotype originated in a human donor with acute or convalescent COVID-19. The donor label of this sample is uncertain. The sequencing sample was made of peripheral blood. The J gene is TRBJ1-1, the V gene TRBV4-3; perhaps TRBD1 as D (6 bases). In DNA form, the CDR3 reads TGCGCCAGCAGCCAAGATCTCCTGGGGGCACAAAACACTGAAGCTTTCTTT. The encoded protein is CASSQDLLGAQNTEAFF.